One and the same sample provided the 16 T cell receptor beta chains below, sequenced in a study of OX40 agonist ivuxolimab in advanced cancers. The table came from immunoSEQ multiplex PCR; TCRdb's copy has only in-frame clones and leaves some out. This sample has approximately 45,000 clones, with around 94% found just once. The sequenced sample was CD4+ or CD8+ T cells sorted from blood, obtained in a trial of the OX40 agonist ivuxolimab. All receptors come from an adult with an advanced solid tumor such as melanoma, head and neck, liver or kidney cancer.

The V gene is TRBV4-2, the J gene TRBJ2-1; 13 bases map to TRBD2. V gave up 3 bases and J gave up 7 bases; unmatched junction bases: 6. This CDR3 contains 16 residues. Germline lookup yields CDR1 LGHNA and CDR2 YNFKEQ. The CDR3 loop reads CASSQRLAGGGNEQFF. CDR3 bases: TGTGCCAGCAGCCAGAGACTAGCGGGAGGTGGGAATGAGCAGTTCTTC.

V gene TRBV19 combines with J gene TRBJ2-1, with 9 bases matching TRBD1. CDR1 and CDR2 (germline): LNHDA, SQIVND (reference sequence). V trimming: 3 bases; J trimming: 7 bases; junction bases outside the gene matches: 7. This CDR3 spans 15 amino acids. CDR3 sequence: CASSITGGWWNEQFF. In nucleotides, the CDR3 is TGTGCCAGTAGTATCACAGGGGGCTGGTGGAATGAGCAGTTCTTC.

The CDR3 coding sequence is TGTGCCAGCATGCCCTGGCGGGAGAAGCAAGATACGCAGTATTTT. This sequence encodes CASMPWREKQDTQYF. The J gene is TRBJ2-3, the V gene TRBV11-2, with TRBD2 identical over 7 bases. The germline V gene has CDR1 SGHAT and CDR2 FQNNGV. The CDR3 length is 15 residues. The V and J ends lost 7 bases and 5 bases, in that order; junction bases with no gene match: 12.

The chain uses TRBV29-1 and TRBJ2-5; D call uncertain. The CDR3 runs to 10 residues. The ends were cut back, 7 bases at V and 3 bases at J, with 6 bases in the middle. The germline gives CDR1 SQVTM, CDR2 ANQGSEA. The CDR3 is CSGEEETQYF. The CDR3 DNA follows: TGCAGCGGAGAGGAAGAGACCCAGTACTTC. Looking up the rest from reference TRBV29-1 and TRBJ2-5 gives the full variable domain: SAVISQKPSRDICQRGTSLTIQCQVDSQVTMMFWYRQQPGQSLTLIATANQGSEATYESGFVIDKFPISRPNLTFSTLTVSNMSPEDSSIYLCSGEEETQYFGPGTRLLVL.

This rearrangement joins TRBV29-1 to TRBJ2-7; D not resolved. V was clipped by 4 bases and J by 2 bases, with 9 bases between them. The length of the CDR3 is 12 residues. CDR1 and CDR2 (germline): SQVTM, ANQGSEA. The CDR3 loop is CSVVDGAYEQYF. CDR3 in DNA: TGCAGCGTTGTCGACGGAGCCTACGAGCAGTACTTC.

The gene calls are TRBV19 and TRBJ2-7; maybe TRBD2 (6 bases). Germline V gene data show CDR1 as LNHDA and CDR2 as SQIVND (reference sequence). This CDR3 region has 15 residues. Trimming cost V 3 bases and J 2 bases, with 14 bases left between them. CDR3 residues: CASSIGRRGTYEQYF. As DNA, the CDR3 is TGTGCCAGTAGTATTGGTCGACGGGGGACCTACGAGCAGTACTTC.

The chain has TRBV13 and TRBJ2-5; D perhaps matches TRBD2 (5 bases). The CDR3 totals 14 residues. V lost 5 bases and J lost 3, with 13 bases in between. Germline CDR1 is PRHDT and CDR2 is FYEKMQ (reference sequence). This CDR3 reads CASSKNPGKETQYF. The CDR3 DNA is TGTGCCAGCAGCAAGAACCCGGGGAAAGAGACCCAGTACTTC.

The chain couples TRBV9 to TRBJ2-1, with 10 bases fitting TRBD2. The V gene end was trimmed by 4 bases and the J gene end by 2 bases; junction bases not matched to a gene: 3. CDR1 and CDR2 from the germline V gene are SGDLS and YYNGEE. The CDR3 sequence is 15 residues long. CDR3 loop: CASSSSGSTYNEQFF. The CDR3 coding sequence is TGTGCCAGCAGCTCTAGCGGGAGCACCTACAATGAGCAGTTCTTC. The full variable domain, completed using reference TRBV9 and TRBJ2-1, is DSGVTQTPKHLITATGQRVTLRCSPRSGDLSVYWYQQSLDQGLQFLIQYYNGEERAKGNILERFSAQQFPDLHSELNLSSLELGDSALYFCASSSSGSTYNEQFFGPGTRLTVL.

This chain uses TRBV19 with TRBJ2-5, with D possibly being TRBD1 (7 bases). V lost 10 bases, J lost 5 bases, and 23 bases lay in between. Germline CDR1 is LNHDA and CDR2 is SQIVND (reference sequence). The CDR3 is 15 amino acids. CDR3 DNA sequence: TGTGCCACCGCAGCCCGAGGGGGCGCGGGGGAGACCCAGTACTTC. Translation gives CATAARGGAGETQYF.

This clone was detected only once. The chain carries TRBV7-9 and TRBJ2-7; D is undetermined. The CDR3 has 13 amino acids. V lost 4 bases and J 2 bases, leaving 9 bases between the germline ends. Germline lookup yields CDR1 SEHNR and CDR2 FQNEAQ (reference sequence). CDR3 region: CASSWLMTYEQYF. The CDR3 coding sequence is TGTGCCAGCAGCTGGCTTATGACCTACGAGCAGTACTTC.

This chain joins TRBV9 and TRBJ1-1; 9 bases are a match to TRBD1. The CDR3 extends over 17 amino acids. CDR1 and CDR2 (germline): SGDLS, YYNGEE. The J segment lost 6 bases and the V segment lost 0 bases, leaving 12 bases of the junction unmatched. The CDR3 DNA follows: TGTGCCAGCAGCGTAGTAGACAGGGGGACCCCCAAGGCTGAAGCTTTCTTT. As protein: CASSVVDRGTPKAEAFF.

The rearrangement links TRBV19 to TRBJ2-7, with 7 bases lining up with TRBD1. The germline V gene has CDR1 LNHDA and CDR2 SQIVND (reference sequence). CDR3 size: 14 residues. Trimming removed 4 bases from V and 0 bases from J; junction bases left unmatched: 3. DNA for the CDR3: TGTGCCAGTAGTACCGGGGACAGCTCCTACGAGCAGTACTTC. This gives the protein CASSTGDSSYEQYF.

V and J are TRBV7-9 and TRBJ2-1, with D possibly being TRBD2 (7 bases). This CDR3 is 15 amino acids long. The germline V gene has CDR1 SEHNR and CDR2 FQNEAQ (reference sequence). The V end lost 8 bases, the J end lost 1 base, and 15 bases lay between the germline ends. CDR3 sequence: CASGRGGESYNEQFF. CDR3 bases: TGTGCCAGCGGAAGGGGGGGCGAGTCCTACAATGAGCAGTTCTTC.

V usage is TRBV19 and J usage is TRBJ1-3; no firm D call. Trimming cost V 4 bases and J 0 bases, with 19 bases left between them. The V gene's germline CDR1 is LNHDA and CDR2 SQIVND (reference sequence). The CDR3 loop spans 18 amino acids. In DNA form, the CDR3 reads TGTGCCAGTAGTACAATCCCAGAGGCAGCGGACTCTGGAAACACCATATATTTT. It is translated as CASSTIPEAADSGNTIYF.

The chain joins TRBV30 to TRBJ2-7, with a weak D call TRBD1 (6 bases). Trimming removed 4 bases from V and 1 base from J, with 11 bases in between. The CDR3 has 13 amino acids. CDR1 is GTSNPN, CDR2 SVGIG, per germline (reference sequence). In DNA form, the CDR3 reads TGTGCCTGGATAGGACAGCCTTCCTACGAGCAGTACTTC. This translates into CAWIGQPSYEQYF.

This clone has just one count. The chain joins TRBV5-4 to TRBJ2-7, with D maybe TRBD2 (6 bases). Germline V lookup: CDR1 SGHNT, CDR2 YYREEE (reference sequence). V lost 1 base to trimming and J lost 3 bases, with 11 bases between them. This CDR3 comprises 14 residues. CDR3 nucleotides: TGTGCCAGCAGCTTGTGGGGGGATAGCTACGAGCAGTACTTC. Amino acids: CASSLWGDSYEQYF.